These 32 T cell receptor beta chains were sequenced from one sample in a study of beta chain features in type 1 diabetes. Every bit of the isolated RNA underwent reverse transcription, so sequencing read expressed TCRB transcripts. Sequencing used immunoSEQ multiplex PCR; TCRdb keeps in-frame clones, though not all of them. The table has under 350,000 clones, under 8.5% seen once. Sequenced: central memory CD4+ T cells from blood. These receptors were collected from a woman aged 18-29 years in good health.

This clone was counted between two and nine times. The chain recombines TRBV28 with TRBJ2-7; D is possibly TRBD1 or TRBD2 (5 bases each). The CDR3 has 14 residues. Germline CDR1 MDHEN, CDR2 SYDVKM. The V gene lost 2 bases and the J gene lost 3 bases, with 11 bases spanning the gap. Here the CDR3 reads CASSLGTAGYEQYV. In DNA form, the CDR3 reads TGTGCCAGCAGTTTAGGGACGGCCGGCTACGAGCAGTACGTC.

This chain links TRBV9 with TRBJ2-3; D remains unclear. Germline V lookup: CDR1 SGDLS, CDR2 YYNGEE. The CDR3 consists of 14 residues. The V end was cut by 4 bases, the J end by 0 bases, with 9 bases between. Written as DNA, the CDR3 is TGTGCCAGCAGCCTCCGACCAAGCACAGATACGCAGTATTTT. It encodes CASSLRPSTDTQYF.

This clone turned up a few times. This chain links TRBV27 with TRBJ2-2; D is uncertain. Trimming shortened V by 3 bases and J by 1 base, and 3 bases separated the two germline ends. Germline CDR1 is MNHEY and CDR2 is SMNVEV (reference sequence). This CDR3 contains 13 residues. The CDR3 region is CASSFLNTGELFF. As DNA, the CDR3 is TGTGCCAGCAGTTTCCTGAACACCGGGGAGCTGTTTTTT.

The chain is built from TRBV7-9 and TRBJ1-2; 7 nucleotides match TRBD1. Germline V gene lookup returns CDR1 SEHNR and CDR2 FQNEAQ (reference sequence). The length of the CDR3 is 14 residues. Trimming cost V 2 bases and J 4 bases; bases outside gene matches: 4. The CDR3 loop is CASSLQGGTYGYTF. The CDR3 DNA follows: TGTGCCAGCAGCTTACAGGGGGGAACCTATGGCTACACCTTC.

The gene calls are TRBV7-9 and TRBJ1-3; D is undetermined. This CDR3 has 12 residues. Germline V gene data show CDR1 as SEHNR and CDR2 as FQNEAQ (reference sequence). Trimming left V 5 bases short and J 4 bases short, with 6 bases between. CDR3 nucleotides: TGTGCCAGCAGCCTTCGGGGAAACACCATATATTTT. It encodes CASSLRGNTIYF. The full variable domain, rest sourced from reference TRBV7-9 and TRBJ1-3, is DTGVSQNPRHKITKRGQNVTFRCDPISEHNRLYWYRQTLGQGPEFLTYFQNEAQLEKSRLLSDRFSAERPKGSFSTLEIQRTEQGDSAMYLCASSLRGNTIYFGEGSWLTVV.

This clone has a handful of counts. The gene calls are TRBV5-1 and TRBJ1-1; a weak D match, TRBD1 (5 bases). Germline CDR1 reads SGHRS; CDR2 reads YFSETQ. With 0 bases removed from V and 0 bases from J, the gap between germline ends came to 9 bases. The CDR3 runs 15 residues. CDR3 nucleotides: TGCGCCAGCAGCTTGGAGGGACCTATGAACACTGAAGCTTTCTTT. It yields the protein CASSLEGPMNTEAFF.

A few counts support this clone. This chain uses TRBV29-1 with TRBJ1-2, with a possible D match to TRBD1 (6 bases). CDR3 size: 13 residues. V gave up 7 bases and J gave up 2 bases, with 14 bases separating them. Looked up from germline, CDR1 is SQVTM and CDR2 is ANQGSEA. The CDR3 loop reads CSAKWGQNYGYTF. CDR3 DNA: TGCAGCGCCAAATGGGGGCAGAACTATGGCTACACCTTC.

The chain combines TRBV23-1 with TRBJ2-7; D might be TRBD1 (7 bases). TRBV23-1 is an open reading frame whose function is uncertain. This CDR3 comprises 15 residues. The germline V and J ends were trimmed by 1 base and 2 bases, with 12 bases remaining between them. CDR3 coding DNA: TGCGCCAGCAGTCAATGGGGGGACAGTCCCTACGAGCAGTACGTC. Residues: CASSQWGDSPYEQYV.

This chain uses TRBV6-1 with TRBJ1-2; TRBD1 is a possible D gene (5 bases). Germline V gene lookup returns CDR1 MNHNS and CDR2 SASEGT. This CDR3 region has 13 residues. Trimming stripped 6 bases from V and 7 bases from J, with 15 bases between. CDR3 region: CASSIPGSRGYTF. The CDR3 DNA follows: TGTGCCAGCAGCATCCCAGGGAGTCGTGGCTACACCTTC.

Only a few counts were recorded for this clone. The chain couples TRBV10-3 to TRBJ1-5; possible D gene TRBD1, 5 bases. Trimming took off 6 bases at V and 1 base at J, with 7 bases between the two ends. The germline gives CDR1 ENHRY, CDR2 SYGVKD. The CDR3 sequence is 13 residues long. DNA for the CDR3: TGTGCCATCAGGGGGGGGAGCAATCAGCCCCAGCATTTT. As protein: CAIRGGSNQPQHF.

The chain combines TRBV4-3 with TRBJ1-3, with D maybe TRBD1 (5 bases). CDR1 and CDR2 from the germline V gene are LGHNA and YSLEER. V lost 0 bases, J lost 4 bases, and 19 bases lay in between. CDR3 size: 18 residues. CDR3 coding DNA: TGCGCCAGCAGCCAAGATCCGGCCAGGGTCCCGTCCGGAAACACCATATATTTT. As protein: CASSQDPARVPSGNTIYF.

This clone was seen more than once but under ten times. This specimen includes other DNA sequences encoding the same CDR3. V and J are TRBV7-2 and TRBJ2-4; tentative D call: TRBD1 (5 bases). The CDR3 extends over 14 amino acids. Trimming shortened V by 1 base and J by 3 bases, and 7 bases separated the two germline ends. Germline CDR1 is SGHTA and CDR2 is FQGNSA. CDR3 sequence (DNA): TGTGCCAGCAGCTTAGGGCAGGGCAAAAACATTCAGTACTTC. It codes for CASSLGQGKNIQYF.

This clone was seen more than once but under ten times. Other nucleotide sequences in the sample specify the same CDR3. CDR3 region: CASSLWETQYF. CDR3 nucleotide sequence: TGTGCCAGCAGCCTCTGGGAGACCCAGTACTTC. This chain joins TRBV5-4 and TRBJ2-5, with D unresolved. Germline V lookup: CDR1 SGHNT, CDR2 YYREEE (reference sequence). V dropped 4 bases and J dropped 5 bases, with 6 bases sitting between them. This CDR3 region has 11 residues.

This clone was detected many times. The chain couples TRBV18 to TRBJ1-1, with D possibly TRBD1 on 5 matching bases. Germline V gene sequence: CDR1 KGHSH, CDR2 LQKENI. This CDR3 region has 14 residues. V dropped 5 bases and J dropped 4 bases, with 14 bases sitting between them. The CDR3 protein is CASSSTAPVTEAFF. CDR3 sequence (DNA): TGTGCCAGCTCATCGACAGCCCCGGTCACTGAAGCTTTCTTT.

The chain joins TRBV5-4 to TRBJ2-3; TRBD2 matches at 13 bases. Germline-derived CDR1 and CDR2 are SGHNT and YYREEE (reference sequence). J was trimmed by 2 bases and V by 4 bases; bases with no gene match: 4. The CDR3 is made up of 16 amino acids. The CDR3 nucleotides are TGTGCCAGCAGCAGGGGACTAGCGGGGTCCACAGATACGCAGTATTTT. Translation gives CASSRGLAGSTDTQYF.

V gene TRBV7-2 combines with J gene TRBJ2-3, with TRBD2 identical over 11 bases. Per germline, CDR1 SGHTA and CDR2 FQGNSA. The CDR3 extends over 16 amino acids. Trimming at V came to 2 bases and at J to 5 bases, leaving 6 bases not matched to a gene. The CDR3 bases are TGTGCCAGCAGCTTAAAACTAGCGGGAGAGGTAGATACGCAGTATTTT. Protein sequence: CASSLKLAGEVDTQYF.

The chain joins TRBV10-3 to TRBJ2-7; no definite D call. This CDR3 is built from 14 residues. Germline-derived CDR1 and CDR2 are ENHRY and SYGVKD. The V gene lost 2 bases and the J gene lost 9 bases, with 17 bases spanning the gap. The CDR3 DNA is TGTGCCATCAGTGAGGTCCCAGACCAGTCTCCGCAGTACGTC. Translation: CAISEVPDQSPQYV.

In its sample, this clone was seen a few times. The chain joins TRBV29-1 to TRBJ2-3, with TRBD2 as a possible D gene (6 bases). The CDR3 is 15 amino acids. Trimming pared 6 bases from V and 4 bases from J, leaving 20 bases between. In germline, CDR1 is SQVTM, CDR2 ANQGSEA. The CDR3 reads CSVDGGAVSPDTQYF. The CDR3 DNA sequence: TGCAGCGTGGACGGGGGAGCTGTGTCCCCAGATACGCAGTATTTT.

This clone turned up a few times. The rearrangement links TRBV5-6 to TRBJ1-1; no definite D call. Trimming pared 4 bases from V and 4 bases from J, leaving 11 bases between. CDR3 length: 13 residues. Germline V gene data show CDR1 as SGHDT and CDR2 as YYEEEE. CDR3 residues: CASSLRVSTEAFF. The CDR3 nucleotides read TGTGCCAGCAGCCTGAGGGTTTCCACTGAAGCTTTCTTT.

CDR3 sequence: CASGSGSADTQYF. The CDR3 DNA is TGTGCCAGCGGGTCAGGATCGGCAGATACGCAGTATTTT. This chain joins TRBV28 and TRBJ2-3; D unclear. V was pared by 8 bases and J by 4 bases, with 13 bases between. CDR3 length: 13 residues. Germline V gene sequence: CDR1 MDHEN, CDR2 SYDVKM.

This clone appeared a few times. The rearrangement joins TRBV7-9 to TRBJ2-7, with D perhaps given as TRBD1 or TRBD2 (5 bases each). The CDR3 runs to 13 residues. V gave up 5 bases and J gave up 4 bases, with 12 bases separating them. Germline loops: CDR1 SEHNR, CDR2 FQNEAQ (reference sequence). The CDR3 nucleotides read TGTGCCAGCAGCGCCGGGACCCAGTACGAGCAGTACTTC. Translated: CASSAGTQYEQYF.

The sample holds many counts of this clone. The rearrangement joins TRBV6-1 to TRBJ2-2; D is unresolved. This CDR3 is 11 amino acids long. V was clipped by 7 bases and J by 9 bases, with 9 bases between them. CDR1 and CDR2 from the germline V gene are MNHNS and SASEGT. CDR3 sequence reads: CASTGRRELFF. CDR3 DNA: TGTGCCAGCACCGGGCGGAGGGAGCTGTTTTTT.

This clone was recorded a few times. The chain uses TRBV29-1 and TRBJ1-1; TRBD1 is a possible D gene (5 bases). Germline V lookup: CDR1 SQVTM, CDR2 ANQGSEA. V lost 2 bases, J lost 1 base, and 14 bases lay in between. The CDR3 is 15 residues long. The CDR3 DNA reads TGCAGCGTTGAACCCCCAGGGTTGGGGAACACTGAAGCTTTCTTT. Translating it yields CSVEPPGLGNTEAFF.

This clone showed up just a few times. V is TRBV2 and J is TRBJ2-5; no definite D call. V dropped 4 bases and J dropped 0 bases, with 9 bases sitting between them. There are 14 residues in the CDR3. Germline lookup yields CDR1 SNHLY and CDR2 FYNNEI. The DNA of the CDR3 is TGTGCCAGCAGTGGAAGGGTTTACCAAGAGACCCAGTACTTC. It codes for CASSGRVYQETQYF.

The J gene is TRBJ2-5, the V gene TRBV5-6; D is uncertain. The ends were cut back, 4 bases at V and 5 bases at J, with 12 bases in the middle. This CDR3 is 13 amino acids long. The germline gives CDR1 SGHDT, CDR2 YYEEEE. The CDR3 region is CASSLAGLETQYF. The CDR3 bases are TGTGCCAGCAGCCTGGCTGGGCTCGAGACCCAGTACTTC.

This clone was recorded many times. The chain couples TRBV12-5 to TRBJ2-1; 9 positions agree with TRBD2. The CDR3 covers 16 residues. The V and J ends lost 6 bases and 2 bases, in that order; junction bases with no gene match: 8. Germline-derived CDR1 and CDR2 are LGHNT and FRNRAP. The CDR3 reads CASGAHLAGTYNEQFF. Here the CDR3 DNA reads TGTGCTAGTGGGGCACATCTAGCGGGAACCTACAATGAGCAGTTCTTC.

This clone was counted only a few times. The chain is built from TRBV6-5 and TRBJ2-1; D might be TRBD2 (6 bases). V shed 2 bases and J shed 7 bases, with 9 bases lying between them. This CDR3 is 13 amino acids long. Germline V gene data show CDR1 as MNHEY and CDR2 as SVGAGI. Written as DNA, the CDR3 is TGTGCCAGCAGTTACATAAGCGGGAATGAGCAGTTCTTC. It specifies CASSYISGNEQFF.

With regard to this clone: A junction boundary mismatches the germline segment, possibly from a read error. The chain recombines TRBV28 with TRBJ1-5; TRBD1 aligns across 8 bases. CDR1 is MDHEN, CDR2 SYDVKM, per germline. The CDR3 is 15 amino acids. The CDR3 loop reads CASSLSGQGRATAPF. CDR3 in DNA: TGTGCCAGCAGTTTATCCGGACAGGGTAGGGCCACCGCTCCTTTT.

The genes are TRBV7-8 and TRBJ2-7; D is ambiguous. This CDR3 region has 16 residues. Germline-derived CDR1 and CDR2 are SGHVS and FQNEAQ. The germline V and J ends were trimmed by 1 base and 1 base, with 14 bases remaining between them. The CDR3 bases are TGTGCCAGCAGCTTAGGTCTGTGGACGGCATCCTACGAGCAGTACTTC. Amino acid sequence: CASSLGLWTASYEQYF. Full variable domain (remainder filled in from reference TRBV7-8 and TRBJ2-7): GAGVSQSPRYKVAKRGQDVALRCDPISGHVSLFWYQQALGQGPEFLTYFQNEAQLDKSGLPSDRFFAERPEGSVSTLKIQRTQQEDSAVYLCASSLGLWTASYEQYFGPGTRLTVT.

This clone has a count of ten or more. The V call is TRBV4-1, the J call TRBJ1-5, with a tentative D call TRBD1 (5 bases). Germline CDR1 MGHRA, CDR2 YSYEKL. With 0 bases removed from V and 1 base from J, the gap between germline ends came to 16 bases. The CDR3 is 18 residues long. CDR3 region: CASSQDGPGGGSNQPQHF. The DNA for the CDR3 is TGCGCCAGCAGCCAAGATGGACCGGGGGGTGGAAGCAATCAGCCCCAGCATTTT.

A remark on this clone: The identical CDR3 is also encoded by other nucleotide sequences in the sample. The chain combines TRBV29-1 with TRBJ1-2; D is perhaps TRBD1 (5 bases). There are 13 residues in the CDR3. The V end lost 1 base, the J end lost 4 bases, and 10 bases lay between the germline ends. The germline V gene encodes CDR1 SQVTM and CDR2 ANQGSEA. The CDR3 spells CSVEVGAGYGYTF. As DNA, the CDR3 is TGCAGCGTTGAAGTAGGGGCAGGCTATGGCTACACCTTC.

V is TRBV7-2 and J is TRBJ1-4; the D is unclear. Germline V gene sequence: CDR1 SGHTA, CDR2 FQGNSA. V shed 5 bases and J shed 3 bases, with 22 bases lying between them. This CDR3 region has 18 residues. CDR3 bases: TGTGCCAGCAGCCCGCAGACCCTGGGGTTTTCGGCTAATGAAAAACTGTTTTTT. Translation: CASSPQTLGFSANEKLFF. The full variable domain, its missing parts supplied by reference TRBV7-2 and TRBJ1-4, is GAGVSQSPSNKVTEKGKDVELRCDPISGHTALYWYRQSLGQGLEFLIYFQGNSAPDKSGLPSDRFSAERTGGSVSTLTIQRTQQEDSAVYLCASSPQTLGFSANEKLFFGSGTQLSVL.